These 32 T cell receptor beta chains were all obtained from the same sample, sequenced in a study of blood T cell repertoires in COVID-19. TCRdb's copy holds only in-frame clones and misses some; the assay was immunoSEQ multiplex PCR. This table has roughly 49,000 clones, roughly 84% appearing once. What was sequenced was peripheral blood. These TCRs come from a man aged 45-60 years with acute or convalescent COVID-19.

This chain connects TRBV7-8 to TRBJ1-2; TRBD1 agrees at 7 bases. Germline V lookup: CDR1 SGHVS, CDR2 FQNEAQ. The J segment lost 4 bases and the V segment lost 2 bases, leaving 7 bases of the junction unmatched. This CDR3 comprises 15 residues. CDR3 DNA: TGTGCCAGCAGCTTATTAGGACAGGCTGGCTATGGCTACACCTTC. Protein product: CASSLLGQAGYGYTF.

The genes are TRBV28 and TRBJ1-6; TRBD1 matches 10 bases. The J segment lost 9 bases and the V segment lost 5 bases, leaving 7 bases of the junction unmatched. This CDR3 has 15 amino acids. Germline V gene lookup returns CDR1 MDHEN and CDR2 SYDVKM. CDR3 in DNA: TGTGCCAGCAGTCACGGACAGGGGGTGAGTTCACCCCTCCACTTT. As protein: CASSHGQGVSSPLHF.

The chain links TRBV7-9 to TRBJ1-2; 7 positions agree with TRBD1. Germline V CDR1 and CDR2: SEHNR, FQNEAQ (reference sequence). J gave up 6 bases and V 5 bases, and 3 bases lay outside the gene matches. The CDR3 extends over 12 amino acids. The CDR3 loop reads CASSVGTDGYTF. The CDR3, as DNA: TGTGCCAGCAGCGTGGGGACAGATGGCTACACCTTC.

The rearrangement uses TRBV4-2 and TRBJ2-7; a weak D match, TRBD1 (6 bases). Germline assignment: CDR1 LGHNA and CDR2 YNFKEQ. Trimming cost V 3 bases and J 0 bases, with 15 bases left between them. The CDR3 contains 16 residues. The CDR3 reads CASSQAPGVSSYEQYF. As DNA, the CDR3 is TGTGCCAGCAGCCAGGCTCCAGGGGTCAGCTCCTACGAGCAGTACTTC.

This clone was observed a few times. This chain connects TRBV5-4 to TRBJ2-7, with TRBD2 matching over 14 bases. Germline-derived CDR1 and CDR2 are SGHNT and YYREEE (reference sequence). Trimming at V came to 3 bases and at J to 7 bases, leaving 6 bases not matched to a gene. The CDR3 is 15 residues long. The CDR3 nucleotides read TGTGCCAGCAGCTCCGGGACTAGCGGGAGTCGGGAGCAGTACTTC. Its translation is CASSSGTSGSREQYF.

The chain links TRBV30 to TRBJ2-6; TRBD1 aligns across 7 bases. This CDR3 region has 18 residues. The ends lost 0 bases at V and 0 bases at J; junction bases unmatched: 8. Looked up from germline, CDR1 is GTSNPN and CDR2 is SVGIG (reference sequence). This CDR3 reads CAWSVNRGASSGANVLTF. The CDR3 coding sequence is TGTGCCTGGAGTGTAAACAGGGGCGCTAGCTCTGGGGCCAACGTCCTGACTTTC.

The chain carries TRBV19 and TRBJ2-7, with D possibly matching TRBD2 (6 bases). Germline values: CDR1 LNHDA, CDR2 SQIVND (reference sequence). V was pared by 2 bases and J by 0 bases, with 8 bases between. This CDR3 has 14 residues. The CDR3 DNA reads TGTGCCAGTAGTATATCTAGCGACTCCTACGAGCAGTACTTC. Translated, it gives CASSISSDSYEQYF.

V and J are TRBV27 and TRBJ1-3; 9 bases match TRBD1. The V segment lost 6 bases and the J segment 3 bases; nucleotides outside the gene matches: 6. The CDR3 is 15 amino acids. CDR1 and CDR2 from the germline V gene are MNHEY and SMNVEV (reference sequence). The CDR3 nucleotides read TGTGCCAGCAGAGGACAGGGGTATTTTGGAAACACCATATATTTT. Amino acid sequence: CASRGQGYFGNTIYF.

The gene calls are TRBV5-8 and TRBJ1-3; TRBD1 matches 9 bases. Trimming removed 4 bases from V and 2 bases from J; junction bases left unmatched: 4. Per the germline V gene, CDR1 is SGHTS and CDR2 is YDEGEE. The CDR3 is 15 amino acids. CDR3 protein: CASSNRGRTGNTIYF. The DNA of the CDR3 is TGTGCCAGCAGCAACAGGGGGCGAACTGGAAACACCATATATTTT.

This chain uses TRBV4-1 with TRBJ2-2; 7 bases fit TRBD1. Trimming took 0 bases from V and 5 from J; bases not matched to a gene: 9. Germline-derived CDR1 and CDR2 are MGHRA and YSYEKL. The CDR3 runs 17 residues. This chain's CDR3 is CASSQDSGQRRTGELFF. CDR3 nucleotides: TGCGCCAGCAGCCAAGATTCGGGACAGAGGCGGACCGGGGAGCTGTTTTTT.

V gene TRBV18 combines with J gene TRBJ2-7, with 14 bases aligning to TRBD2. This CDR3 comprises 15 residues. Losses at the gene ends were 4 bases for V and 2 bases for J; bases not matched to a gene: 1. CDR1 is KGHSH and CDR2 is LQKENI in the germline V gene. CDR3 amino acids: CASSQTSGGAYEQYF. The CDR3 region has the DNA TGTGCCAGCTCACAGACTAGCGGGGGGGCCTACGAGCAGTACTTC.

V gene TRBV6-5 combines with J gene TRBJ2-5; D is uncertain. The CDR3 loop spans 13 amino acids. The V and J ends lost 8 bases and 3 bases respectively, with 13 bases between them. Germline loops: CDR1 MNHEY, CDR2 SVGAGI. This CDR3 is CASFDWLEETQYF. The CDR3 DNA reads TGTGCCAGCTTCGACTGGCTCGAAGAGACCCAGTACTTC.

The genes are TRBV11-2 and TRBJ2-1; D is perhaps TRBD2 (6 bases). The CDR3 has 16 amino acids. V was clipped by 1 base and J by 7 bases, with 17 bases between them. Germline V gene sequence: CDR1 SGHAT, CDR2 FQNNGV. This CDR3 reads CASSLAGVIYGNEQFF. The CDR3 region has the DNA TGTGCCAGCAGCTTAGCGGGAGTAATATATGGGAATGAGCAGTTCTTC.

V and J are TRBV5-1 and TRBJ2-7, with 7 bases lining up with TRBD1. Germline CDR1 SGHRS, CDR2 YFSETQ. Losses at the gene ends were 2 bases for V and 4 bases for J; bases not matched to a gene: 6. The CDR3 totals 14 residues. CDR3 coding DNA: TGCGCCAGCAGCTTACAGGGGACGGGGTACGAGCAGTACTTC. This sequence encodes CASSLQGTGYEQYF.

The V call is TRBV27, the J call TRBJ2-7; possible D gene TRBD1, 5 bases. Trimming left V 0 bases short and J 3 bases short, with 9 bases between. CDR1 MNHEY and CDR2 SMNVEV come from the germline V gene (reference sequence). The CDR3 has 14 amino acids. This chain's CDR3 is CASSLSIGVYEQYF. The CDR3 DNA sequence: TGTGCCAGCAGTTTATCGATAGGGGTCTACGAGCAGTACTTC.

The V and J genes are TRBV28 and TRBJ2-3; TRBD2 might be the D (6 bases). The germline V gene has CDR1 MDHEN and CDR2 SYDVKM. The germline V and J ends were trimmed by 3 bases and 2 bases, with 12 bases remaining between them. The CDR3 has 15 residues. CDR3 protein: CASSFPSVFTDTQYF. The CDR3 DNA reads as TGTGCCAGCAGTTTCCCTAGCGTATTCACAGATACGCAGTATTTT.

The rearrangement joins TRBV11-2 to TRBJ1-2; TRBD1 matches 7 bases. Germline-derived CDR1 and CDR2 are SGHAT and FQNNGV. J was trimmed by 2 bases and V by 1 base; bases with no gene match: 4. This CDR3 has 15 amino acids. The CDR3 here is CASSLVPDRNYGYTF. In DNA, the CDR3 is TGTGCCAGCAGCTTAGTCCCGGACAGGAACTATGGCTACACCTTC.

On this clone itself: At one end the junction does not follow the germline gene, possibly because of a read error. The gene calls are TRBV5-5 and TRBJ2-1, with 7 bases matching TRBD2. Germline values: CDR1 SGHKS, CDR2 YYEKEE (reference sequence). The CDR3 contains 16 residues. The chain's CDR3 is CASRLGVGGPYNEQFF. The CDR3 bases are TGTGCCAGCAGGTTGGGAGTGGGAGGGCCCTACAATGAGCAGTTCTTC.

This clone has only a few counts. The V gene is TRBV15, the J gene TRBJ2-5; the D gene is possibly TRBD2 (5 bases). Germline V CDR1 and CDR2: LNHNV, YYDKDF (reference sequence). The CDR3 consists of 14 residues. Trimming cost V 1 base and J 2 bases, with 8 bases left between them. CDR3 nucleotide sequence: TGTGCCACCAGCAGAGGTCGGGGTCAAGAGACCCAGTACTTC. The encoded protein is CATSRGRGQETQYF. The variable domain in full, with the rest retrieved from reference TRBV15 and TRBJ2-5, is DAMVIQNPRYQVTQFGKPVTLSCSQTLNHNVMYWYQQKSSQAPKLLFHYYDKDFNNEADTPDNFQSRRPNTSFCFLDIRSPGLGDTAMYLCATSRGRGQETQYFGPGTRLLVL.

V gene TRBV5-1 combines with J gene TRBJ2-5; 8 positions agree with TRBD1. The ends lost 4 bases at V and 5 bases at J; junction bases unmatched: 10. The CDR3 extends over 15 amino acids. Germline assignment: CDR1 SGHRS and CDR2 YFSETQ. CDR3 nucleotide sequence: TGCGCCAGCAGCGGCGCGGGACAGGTCTACGAGACCCAGTACTTC. Translating it yields CASSGAGQVYETQYF.

CDR3 in DNA: TGTGCCAGCAGTTCCTCCCCTCCTTACGAGCAGTACTTC. Translated, it gives CASSSSPPYEQYF. The chain joins TRBV28 to TRBJ2-7; D not certain. CDR3 size: 13 residues. Between the trimmed V and J ends, which lost 4 bases and 4 bases, there was a span of 11 bases. Germline V gene lookup returns CDR1 MDHEN and CDR2 SYDVKM.

This clone appeared a single time. The chain couples TRBV7-2 to TRBJ2-3; tentatively, D is TRBD2 (5 bases). The germline gives CDR1 SGHTA, CDR2 FQGNSA. There are 14 residues in the CDR3. V lost 4 bases to trimming and J lost 4 bases, with 12 bases between them. CDR3 loop: CASSSGLAPDTQYF. DNA for the CDR3: TGTGCCAGCAGCTCAGGACTGGCCCCAGATACGCAGTATTTT. The whole variable domain, remainder taken from reference TRBV7-2 and TRBJ2-3, is GAGVSQSPSNKVTEKGKDVELRCDPISGHTALYWYRQSLGQGLEFLIYFQGNSAPDKSGLPSDRFSAERTGGSVSTLTIQRTQQEDSAVYLCASSSGLAPDTQYFGPGTRLTVL.

This clone was found once. CDR3 sequence reads: CASSQDRGPTGQPQHF. In DNA, the CDR3 is TGCGCCAGCAGCCAAGATAGAGGACCCACGGGGCAGCCCCAGCATTTT. This chain connects TRBV4-3 to TRBJ1-5; no reliable D call. Trimming cost V 0 bases and J 7 bases, with 16 bases left between them. Germline values: CDR1 LGHNA, CDR2 YSLEER. The CDR3 runs 16 residues.

The chain employs TRBV19 and TRBJ1-1; TRBD1 matches 8 bases. Trimming at V came to 6 bases and at J to 1 base, leaving 10 bases not matched to a gene. CDR3 length equals 16 residues. The V gene's germline CDR1 is LNHDA and CDR2 SQIVND (reference sequence). The CDR3 reads CASRDRGPWENTEAFF. Here the CDR3 DNA reads TGTGCCAGTAGAGACAGGGGCCCATGGGAGAACACTGAAGCTTTCTTT.

V usage is TRBV29-1 and J usage is TRBJ2-1, with TRBD2 matching over 14 bases. CDR1 and CDR2 from the germline V gene are SQVTM and ANQGSEA. The CDR3 runs 17 residues. V dropped 3 bases and J dropped 3; count of bases not matched to a gene: 7. The CDR3 DNA is TGCAGCGTTGAGGGGACTAGCGGGGGCCGGGGCTACAATGAGCAGTTCTTC. It translates to CSVEGTSGGRGYNEQFF.

The V and J genes are TRBV29-1 and TRBJ1-2; D unresolved. The length of the CDR3 is 11 residues. Trimming removed 4 bases at V and 8 bases at J, with 11 bases between. Germline V gives CDR1 SQVTM, CDR2 ANQGSEA. The CDR3: CSVAIQRGYTF. In nucleotides, the CDR3 is TGCAGCGTTGCGATACAGCGGGGCTACACCTTC.

This chain links TRBV7-2 with TRBJ1-5, with D uncertain. The CDR3 has 15 residues. From germline, CDR1 is SGHTA and CDR2 FQGNSA. The V end was cut by 1 base, the J end by 7 bases, with 14 bases between. The CDR3 DNA sequence: TGTGCCAGCAGCTTAGAGCAGGCAGGTACCCAGCCCCAGCATTTT. Translating gives CASSLEQAGTQPQHF. The variable domain in full, with the rest retrieved from reference TRBV7-2 and TRBJ1-5, is GAGVSQSPSNKVTEKGKDVELRCDPISGHTALYWYRQSLGQGLEFLIYFQGNSAPDKSGLPSDRFSAERTGGSVSTLTIQRTQQEDSAVYLCASSLEQAGTQPQHFGDGTRLSIL.

V gene TRBV15 combines with J gene TRBJ2-7; no reliable D call. The CDR3 runs 16 residues. The V gene lost 1 base and the J gene lost 2 bases, with 15 bases spanning the gap. Germline CDR1 is LNHNV and CDR2 is YYDKDF (reference sequence). DNA for the CDR3: TGTGCCACCAGCAGAGGAGAATTGGCGGTAACCTACGAGCAGTACTTC. This encodes CATSRGELAVTYEQYF.

This chain uses TRBV25-1 with TRBJ2-7; no clear D gene. The germline gives CDR1 MGHDK, CDR2 SYGVNS. V was shortened by 3 bases and J by 5 bases, with 11 bases between the two germline ends. The CDR3 has 13 amino acids. CDR3 bases: TGTGCCAGCAGTGATATGAGGCTCCACGAGCAGTACTTC. It translates to CASSDMRLHEQYF.

The V call is TRBV7-2, the J call TRBJ2-1; 9 nucleotides align to TRBD2. V lost 5 bases and J lost 1; bases outside the gene matches: 6. Germline V gene data show CDR1 as SGHTA and CDR2 as FQGNSA. CDR3 length equals 16 residues. The CDR3 reads CASSLRLADSYNEQFF. The CDR3 DNA sequence: TGTGCCAGCAGCCTCCGACTAGCGGATTCCTACAATGAGCAGTTCTTC.

The J gene is TRBJ2-1, the V gene TRBV27; D gene unclear. Trimming pared 4 bases from V and 0 bases from J, leaving 13 bases between. CDR1 MNHEY and CDR2 SMNVEV come from the germline V gene (reference sequence). CDR3 length: 16 residues. The CDR3, as DNA: TGTGCCAGCAGTTCCGAGGCCCAGAGCTCCTACAATGAGCAGTTCTTC. Translation gives CASSSEAQSSYNEQFF.

There are a few counts of this clone. The V and J genes are TRBV27 and TRBJ2-2; 11 nucleotides line up with TRBD2. Germline V lookup: CDR1 MNHEY, CDR2 SMNVEV (reference sequence). The CDR3 covers 17 residues. Unmatched junction bases numbered 9, after V lost 6 bases and J lost 3 bases. The CDR3 DNA is TGTGCCAGCAGGGGAGGTAGCGGGAGGGGGTACACCGGGGAGCTGTTTTTT. It encodes CASRGGSGRGYTGELFF.